The text below deals with one TCR beta chain. Germline values: CDR1 DFQATT, CDR2 SNEGSKA (reference sequence). The CDR3 sequence is 13 residues long. V lost 4 bases to trimming and J lost 11 bases, with 20 bases between them. This entry is derived from a study of T cells in Graves' hyperthyroidism and ophthalmopathy. Study information: Before treatment of any kind, peripheral blood was taken at initial diagnosis.

RNA transcripts were the template for amplifying TCR beta CDR3 regions. Researchers ran a first-round RT-PCR on the TCR CDR3 using the HTBI primer set. Via MiXCR, TCRdb re-called the multiplex PCR reads, giving one row per CDR3 protein. The profile shows around 350,000 distinct CDR3 sequences, approximately 19% of them singletons. Sequences were obtained from blood. This TCR came from a woman under 30 with Graves' hyperthyroidism. The gene calls are TRBV20-1 and TRBJ1-1; no reliable D call. In DNA, the CDR3 is TGCAGTGCTATCGGTACAACAACTGGACGGGCTTTCTTT. This codes for CSAIGTTTGRAFF.